The source of this T cell receptor (beta chain) is a study of shared clonotypes between healthy human individuals. Findings of the study overall: The donor pool, a small one, limited the genetic and exposure-history diversity represented.

Data came from immunoSEQ multiplex PCR; TCRdb stores just in-frame clones and leaves some out. The data hold approximately 530,000 clones, with more than 95% observed a single time. From germline, CDR1 is LNHDA and CDR2 SQIVND (reference sequence). V trimming: 5 bases; J trimming: 0 bases; junction bases outside the gene matches: 1. This CDR3 comprises 15 residues. For this clone: What it binds is not known.

The rearrangement joins TRBV19 to TRBJ1-5, with 10 bases fitting TRBD1. Material for sequencing was naive CD4+ T cells sorted from blood. Subset: CD45RA+ positively selected. This sequence originates from a woman aged 25 to 39 in good health. The CDR3 nucleotides read TGTGCCAGTAGTGGGACAGGGGTTAGCAATCAGCCCCAGCATTTT. It translates to CASSGTGVSNQPQHF.